This T cell receptor (beta chain) is from a study of T cells in Graves' hyperthyroidism and ophthalmopathy. The study, taken as a whole, reports: For ophthalmopathy, model prediction preceded onset by a median 6.5 months.

Inclusion characteristics of ophthalmopathy patients comprised a Clinical Activity Score of at least 3, a NOSPECS grade of at least 4, and duration under 3 months. Cells are PBMCs isolated from over 7.5 ml of fresh blood. This clonotype was counted many times. Antigen specificity is unknown. RNA transcripts gave rise to amplified TCR beta CDR3 regions. First-round RT-PCR with HTBI primers amplified the TCR CDR3 region. TCRdb itself ran the multiplex PCR reads through MiXCR, one entry per CDR3 protein. Found here are approximately 330,000 distinct CDR3 sequences, approximately 15% of them singletons; the top ten hold about a third. The TCR originated in a woman aged 40 to 49 with Graves' ophthalmopathy. The sequencing sample was made of blood.

CDR3 DNA: TGTGCCAGCAGTTTAGGGACAGGGGGCCCAACTAATGAAAAACTGTTTTTT. Protein sequence: CASSLGTGGPTNEKLFF. J is TRBJ1-4 and V is TRBV12-3 or TRBV12-4, with 11 bases identical to TRBD1. The length of the CDR3 is 17 residues. Trimming removed 1 base from V and 0 bases from J; junction bases left unmatched: 1.